One sample yielded the 13 T cell receptor beta chains listed below, sequenced in a study of OX40 agonist ivuxolimab in advanced cancers. Here immunoSEQ multiplex PCR was the method, and the copy in TCRdb shows in-frame clones only, minus some. The profile shows roughly 35,000 clones, approximately 80% of them singletons. The sample consisted of CD4+ or CD8+ T cells sorted from blood, taken in a trial of the OX40 agonist ivuxolimab. The receptor set was obtained from an adult with an advanced solid tumor such as melanoma, head and neck, liver or kidney cancer.

In its sample, this clone was seen once. The V gene is TRBV9, the J gene TRBJ2-3, with 14 nucleotides matching TRBD2. The J segment lost 2 bases and the V segment lost 3 bases, leaving 5 bases of the junction unmatched. The CDR3 is 17 residues long. Per the germline V gene, CDR1 is SGDLS and CDR2 is YYNGEE. In DNA, the CDR3 is TGTGCCAGCAGCGGAGGGACTAGCGGGGGTTACACAGATACGCAGTATTTT. This translates into CASSGGTSGGYTDTQYF.

This clone was counted once. This CDR3 reads CASSSNRDVDEKLFF. In nucleotides, the CDR3 is TGTGCCAGCAGCTCGAACAGGGACGTAGATGAAAAACTGTTTTTT. The rearrangement joins TRBV7-9 to TRBJ1-4; tentatively, D is TRBD1 (6 bases). V lost 4 bases and J 6 bases, leaving 15 bases between the germline ends. The CDR3 runs 15 residues. Germline V CDR1 and CDR2: SEHNR, FQNEAQ (reference sequence).

This chain joins TRBV10-3 and TRBJ2-7; a weak D match, TRBD2 (5 bases). Between the trimmed V and J ends, which lost 3 bases and 0 bases, there was a span of 15 bases. This CDR3 is 16 amino acids long. Germline CDR1 reads ENHRY; CDR2 reads SYGVKD. The DNA for the CDR3 is TGTGCCATCAGTGACGGATCTAGCCGGAGCTCCTACGAGCAGTACTTC. Amino acids: CAISDGSSRSSYEQYF.

V and J are TRBV6-5 and TRBJ2-7; 9 positions agree with TRBD2. Germline CDR1 MNHEY, CDR2 SVGAGI. The CDR3 sequence is 16 residues long. Trimming at V came to 0 bases and at J to 2 bases, leaving 5 bases not matched to a gene. The CDR3 is CASSYSVLAGAYEQYF. In nucleotides, the CDR3 is TGTGCCAGCAGTTACTCGGTGTTAGCGGGAGCCTACGAGCAGTACTTC.

The chain uses TRBV2 and TRBJ2-2; unclear D gene. The CDR3 covers 12 residues. The V end lost 7 bases, the J end lost 6 bases, and 9 bases lay between the germline ends. Germline CDR1 is SNHLY and CDR2 is FYNNEI. The CDR3 protein is CASKFWAGELFF. CDR3 bases: TGTGCCAGCAAATTCTGGGCCGGGGAGCTGTTTTTT.

This clone was picked up one time. The chain is built from TRBV6-4 and TRBJ2-3; the D gene is possibly TRBD2 (7 bases). The V gene lost 4 bases and the J gene lost 2 bases, with 22 bases spanning the gap. The CDR3 loop spans 18 amino acids. The V gene's germline CDR1 is MRHNA and CDR2 SNTAGT. The CDR3 coding sequence is TGTGCCAGCAGTGCCTCCTTTCTCCGCGGGGGCAACACAGATACGCAGTATTTT. Its protein is CASSASFLRGGNTDTQYF.

J is TRBJ2-2 and V is TRBV11-3, with TRBD2 as a possible D gene (6 bases). The V end lost 1 base, the J end lost 2 bases, and 11 bases lay between the germline ends. Looked up from germline, CDR1 is SGHNT and CDR2 is YENEEA. The CDR3 runs 16 residues. The CDR3 DNA follows: TGTGCCAGCAGCTTAGGGGACTGGGCTAACACCGGGGAGCTGTTTTTT. Translating it yields CASSLGDWANTGELFF.

The chain is built from TRBV2 and TRBJ1-1, with unresolved D. The V end lost 5 bases, the J end lost 5 bases, and 18 bases lay between the germline ends. The CDR3 covers 15 residues. Germline V gene sequence: CDR1 SNHLY, CDR2 FYNNEI. CDR3 coding DNA: TGTGCCAGCAGTCTCAGGTCCCTGGGATATACTGAAGCTTTCTTT. It codes for CASSLRSLGYTEAFF.

The chain carries TRBV7-9 and TRBJ1-5; 7 bases fit TRBD1. CDR3 length: 14 residues. Germline-derived CDR1 and CDR2 are SEHNR and FQNEAQ (reference sequence). V gave up 5 bases and J gave up 5 bases; unmatched junction bases: 6. The CDR3 reads CASSLDRPDQPQHF. The DNA for the CDR3 is TGTGCCAGCAGCCTGGACAGGCCGGATCAGCCCCAGCATTTT.

The chain employs TRBV6-5 and TRBJ2-7, with 9 bases matching TRBD1. The CDR3 is made up of 15 amino acids. Germline V gene lookup returns CDR1 MNHEY and CDR2 SVGAGI. V shed 8 bases, J shed 5 bases, and the junction held 13 bases outside the gene matches. CDR3 sequence: CASGYRGQGWDEQYF. The CDR3 DNA reads as TGTGCCAGCGGATACAGAGGACAGGGGTGGGACGAGCAGTACTTC.

The CDR3, as DNA: TGTGCCAGCAGCCATAGACAGGGGGCGCGTACAGATACGCAGTATTTT. Translating gives CASSHRQGARTDTQYF. The chain joins TRBV7-9 to TRBJ2-3; 10 bases line up with TRBD1. Germline CDR1 SEHNR, CDR2 FQNEAQ (reference sequence). This CDR3 has 16 residues. Trimming took 5 bases from V and 3 from J; bases not matched to a gene: 8.

This chain joins TRBV9 and TRBJ2-6, with D uncertain. The CDR3 length is 14 residues. Trimming pared 3 bases from V and 4 bases from J, leaving 8 bases between. The germline V gene has CDR1 SGDLS and CDR2 YYNGEE. The CDR3 sequence: CASSGSGGANVLTF. Here the CDR3 DNA reads TGTGCCAGCAGCGGAAGTGGCGGGGCCAACGTCCTGACTTTC.

This chain uses TRBV5-1 with TRBJ1-1; TRBD1 matches 9 bases. The CDR3 length is 15 residues. Trimming cost V 4 bases and J 6 bases; bases outside gene matches: 10. CDR1 and CDR2 from the germline V gene are SGHRS and YFSETQ. The CDR3 loop reads CASSLLTGGKAEAFF. The CDR3 DNA reads TGCGCCAGCAGCCTCCTGACAGGGGGGAAGGCTGAAGCTTTCTTT.